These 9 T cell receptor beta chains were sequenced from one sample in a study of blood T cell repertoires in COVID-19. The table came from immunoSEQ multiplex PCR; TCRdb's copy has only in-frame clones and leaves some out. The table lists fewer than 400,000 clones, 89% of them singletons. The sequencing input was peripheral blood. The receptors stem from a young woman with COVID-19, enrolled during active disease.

CDR3 sequence (DNA): TGTGCCAGCAGCGTAGCCGGGGGGGGCTATGGCTACACCTTC. As protein: CASSVAGGGYGYTF. V gene TRBV9 combines with J gene TRBJ1-2; D might be TRBD1 (5 bases). The CDR3 length is 14 residues. V lost 0 bases and J lost 4, with 10 bases in between. In germline, CDR1 is SGDLS, CDR2 YYNGEE.

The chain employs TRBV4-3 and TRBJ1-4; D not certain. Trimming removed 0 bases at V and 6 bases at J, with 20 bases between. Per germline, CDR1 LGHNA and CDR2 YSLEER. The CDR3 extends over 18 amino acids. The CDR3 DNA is TGCGCCAGCAGCCAAGAGTCCCCCCTATACCCGAGGGATGAAAAACTGTTTTTT. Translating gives CASSQESPLYPRDEKLFF.

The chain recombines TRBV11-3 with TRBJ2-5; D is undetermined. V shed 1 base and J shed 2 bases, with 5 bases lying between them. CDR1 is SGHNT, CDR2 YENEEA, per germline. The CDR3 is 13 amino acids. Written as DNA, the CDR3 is TGTGCCAGCAGCTTAGTCGGTCAAGAGACCCAGTACTTC. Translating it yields CASSLVGQETQYF.

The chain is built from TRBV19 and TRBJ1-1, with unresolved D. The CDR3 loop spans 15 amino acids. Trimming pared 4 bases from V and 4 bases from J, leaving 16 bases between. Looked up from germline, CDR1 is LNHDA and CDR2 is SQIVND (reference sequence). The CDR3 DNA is TGTGCCAGTAGTAGAGGGTGGGAATGGGGCACTGAAGCTTTCTTT. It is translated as CASSRGWEWGTEAFF. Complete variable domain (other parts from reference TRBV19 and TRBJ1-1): DGGITQSPKYLFRKEGQNVTLSCEQNLNHDAMYWYRQDPGQGLRLIYYSQIVNDFQKGDIAEGYSVSREKKESFPLTVTSAQKNPTAFYLCASSRGWEWGTEAFFGQGTRLTVV.

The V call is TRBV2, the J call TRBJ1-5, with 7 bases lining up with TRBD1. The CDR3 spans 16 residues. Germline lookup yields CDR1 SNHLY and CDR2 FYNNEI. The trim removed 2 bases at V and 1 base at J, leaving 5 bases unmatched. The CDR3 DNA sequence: TGTGCCAGCAGTGAAATAGGGGGCTTAAGCAATCAGCCCCAGCATTTT. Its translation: CASSEIGGLSNQPQHF.

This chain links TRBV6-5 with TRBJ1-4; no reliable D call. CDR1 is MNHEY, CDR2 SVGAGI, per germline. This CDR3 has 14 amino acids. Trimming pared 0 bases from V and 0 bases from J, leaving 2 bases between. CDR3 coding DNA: TGTGCCAGCAGTTACTCCACAACTAATGAAAAACTGTTTTTT. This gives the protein CASSYSTTNEKLFF.

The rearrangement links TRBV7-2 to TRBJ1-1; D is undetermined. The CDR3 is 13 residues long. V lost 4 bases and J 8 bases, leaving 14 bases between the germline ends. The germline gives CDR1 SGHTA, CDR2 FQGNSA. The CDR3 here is CASSWSPGLEAFF. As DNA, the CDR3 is TGTGCCAGCAGCTGGTCACCGGGTCTCGAAGCTTTCTTT.

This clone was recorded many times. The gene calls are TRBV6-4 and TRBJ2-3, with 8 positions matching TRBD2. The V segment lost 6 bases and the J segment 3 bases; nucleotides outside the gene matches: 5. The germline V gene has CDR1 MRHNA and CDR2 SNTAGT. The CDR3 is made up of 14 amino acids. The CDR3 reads CASSAGGATDTQYF. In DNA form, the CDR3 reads TGTGCCAGCAGCGCGGGGGGCGCAACAGATACGCAGTATTTT.

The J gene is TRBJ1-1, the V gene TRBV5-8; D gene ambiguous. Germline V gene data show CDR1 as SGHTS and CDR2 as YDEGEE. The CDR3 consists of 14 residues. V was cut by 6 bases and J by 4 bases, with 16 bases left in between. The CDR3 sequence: CASNNRWGVTEAFF. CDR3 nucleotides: TGTGCCAGCAACAACCGCTGGGGAGTCACTGAAGCTTTCTTT.